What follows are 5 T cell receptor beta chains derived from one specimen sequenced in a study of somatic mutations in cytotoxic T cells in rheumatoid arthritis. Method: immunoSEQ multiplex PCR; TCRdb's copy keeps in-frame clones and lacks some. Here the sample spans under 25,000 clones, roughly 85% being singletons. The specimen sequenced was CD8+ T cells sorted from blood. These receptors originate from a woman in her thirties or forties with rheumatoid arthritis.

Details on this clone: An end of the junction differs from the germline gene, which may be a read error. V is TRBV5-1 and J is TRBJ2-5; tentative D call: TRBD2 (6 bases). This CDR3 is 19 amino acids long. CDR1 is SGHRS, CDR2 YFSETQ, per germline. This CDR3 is CASRSPQAGRTAGREAQYF. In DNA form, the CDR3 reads TGCGCCAGCAGATCTCCGCAAGCGGGCCGGACGGCAGGAAGAGAGGCCCAGTACTTC.

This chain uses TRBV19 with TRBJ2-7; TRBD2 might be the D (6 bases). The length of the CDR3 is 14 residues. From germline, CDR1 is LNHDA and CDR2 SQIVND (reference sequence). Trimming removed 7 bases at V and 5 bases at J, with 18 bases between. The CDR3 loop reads CASTSGAAYDEQYF. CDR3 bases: TGTGCCAGTACCTCGGGAGCGGCTTATGACGAGCAGTACTTC.

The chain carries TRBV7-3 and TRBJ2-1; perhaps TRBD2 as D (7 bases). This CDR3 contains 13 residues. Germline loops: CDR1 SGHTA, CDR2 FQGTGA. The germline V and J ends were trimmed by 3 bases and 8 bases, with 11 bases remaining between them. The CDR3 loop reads CASSFGGPDEQFF. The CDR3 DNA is TGTGCCAGCAGCTTCGGGGGGCCTGATGAGCAGTTCTTC. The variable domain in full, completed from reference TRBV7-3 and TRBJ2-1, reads GAGVSQTPSNKVTEKGKYVELRCDPISGHTALYWYRQSLGQGPEFLIYFQGTGAADDSGLPNDRFFAVRPEGSVSTLKIQRTERGDSAVYLCASSFGGPDEQFFGPGTRLTVL.

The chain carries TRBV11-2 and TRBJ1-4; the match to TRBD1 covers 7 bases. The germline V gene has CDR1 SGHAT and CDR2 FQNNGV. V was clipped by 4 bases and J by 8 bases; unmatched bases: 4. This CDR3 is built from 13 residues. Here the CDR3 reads CASSYRGGEKLFF. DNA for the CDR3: TGTGCCAGCAGCTACAGGGGTGGGGAAAAACTGTTTTTT.

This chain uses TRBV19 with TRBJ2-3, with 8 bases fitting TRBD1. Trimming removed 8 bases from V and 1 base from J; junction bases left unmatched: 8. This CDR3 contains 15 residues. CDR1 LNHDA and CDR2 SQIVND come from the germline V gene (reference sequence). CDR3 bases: TGTGCCAGTGGGCTGGACAGGGAGGGCACAGATACGCAGTATTTT. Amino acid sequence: CASGLDREGTDTQYF.